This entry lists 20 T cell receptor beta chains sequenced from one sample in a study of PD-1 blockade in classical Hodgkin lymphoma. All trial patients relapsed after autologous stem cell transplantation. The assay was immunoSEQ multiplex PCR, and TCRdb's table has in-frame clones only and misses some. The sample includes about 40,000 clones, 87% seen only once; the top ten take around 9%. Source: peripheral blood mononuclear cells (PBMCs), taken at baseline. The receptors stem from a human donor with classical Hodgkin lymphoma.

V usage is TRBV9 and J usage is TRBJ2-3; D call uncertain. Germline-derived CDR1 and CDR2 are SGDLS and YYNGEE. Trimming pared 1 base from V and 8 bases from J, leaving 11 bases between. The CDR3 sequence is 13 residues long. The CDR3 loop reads CASSVKRDGTQYF. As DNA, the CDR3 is TGTGCCAGCAGCGTAAAAAGGGATGGTACGCAGTATTTT.

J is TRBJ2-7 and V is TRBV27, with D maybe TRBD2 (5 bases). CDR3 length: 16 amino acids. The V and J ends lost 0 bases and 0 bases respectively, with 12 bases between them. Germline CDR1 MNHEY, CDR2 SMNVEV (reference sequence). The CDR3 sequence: CASSLSKRAASYEQYF. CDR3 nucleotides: TGTGCCAGCAGTTTATCGAAGAGGGCAGCCTCCTACGAGCAGTACTTC.

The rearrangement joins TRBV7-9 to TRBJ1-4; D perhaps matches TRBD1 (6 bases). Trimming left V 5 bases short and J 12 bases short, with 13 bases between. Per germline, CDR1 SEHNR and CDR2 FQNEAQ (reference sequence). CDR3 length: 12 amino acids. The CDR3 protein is CASSPTQGQLFF. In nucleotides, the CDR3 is TGTGCCAGCAGCCCTACCCAGGGGCAACTGTTTTTT.

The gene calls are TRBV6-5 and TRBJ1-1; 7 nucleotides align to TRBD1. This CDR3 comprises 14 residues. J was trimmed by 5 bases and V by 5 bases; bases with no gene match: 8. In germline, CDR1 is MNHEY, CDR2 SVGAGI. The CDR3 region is CASSPRTGGTEAFF. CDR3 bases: TGTGCCAGCAGTCCCCGGACAGGCGGAACTGAAGCTTTCTTT.

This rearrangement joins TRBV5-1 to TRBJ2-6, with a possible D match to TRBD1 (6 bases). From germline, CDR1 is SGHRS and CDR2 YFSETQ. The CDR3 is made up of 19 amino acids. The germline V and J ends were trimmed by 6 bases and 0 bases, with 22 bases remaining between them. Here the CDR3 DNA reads TGCGCCAGCATTAGGACAGTTTCTTCTGTAGTCTCTGGGGCCAACGTCCTGACTTTC. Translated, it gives CASIRTVSSVVSGANVLTF.

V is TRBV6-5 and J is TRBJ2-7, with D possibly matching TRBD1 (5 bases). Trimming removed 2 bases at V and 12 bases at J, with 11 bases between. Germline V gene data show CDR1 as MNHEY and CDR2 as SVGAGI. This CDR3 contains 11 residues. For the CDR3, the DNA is TGTGCCAGCAGTTACAGGGGCGTGGGGTACTTC. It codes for CASSYRGVGYF.

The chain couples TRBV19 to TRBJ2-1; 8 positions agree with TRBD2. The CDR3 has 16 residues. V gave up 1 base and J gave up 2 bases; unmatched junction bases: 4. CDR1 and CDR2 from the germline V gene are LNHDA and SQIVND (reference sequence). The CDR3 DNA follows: TGTGCCAGTAGTATAGTAGCGGGACCCCCCTACAATGAGCAGTTCTTC. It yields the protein CASSIVAGPPYNEQFF.

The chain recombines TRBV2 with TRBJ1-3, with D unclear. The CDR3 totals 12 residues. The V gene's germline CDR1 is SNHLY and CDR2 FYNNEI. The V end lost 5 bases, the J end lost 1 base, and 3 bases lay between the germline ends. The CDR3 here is CASSLSGNTIYF. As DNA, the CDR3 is TGTGCCAGCAGTCTTTCTGGAAACACCATATATTTT.

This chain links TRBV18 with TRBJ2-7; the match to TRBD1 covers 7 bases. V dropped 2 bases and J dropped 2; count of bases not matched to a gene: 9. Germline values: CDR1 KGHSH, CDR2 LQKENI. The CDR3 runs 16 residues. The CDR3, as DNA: TGTGCCAGCTCACCATCAAATCCCGGGACAGCCTACGAGCAGTACTTC. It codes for CASSPSNPGTAYEQYF.

The DNA of the CDR3 is TGTGCCAGCAGCTTAGACGGGAACTCTGGAAACACCATATATTTT. Amino acids: CASSLDGNSGNTIYF. This chain uses TRBV11-2 with TRBJ1-3; D not resolved. Per germline, CDR1 SGHAT and CDR2 FQNNGV. The CDR3 length is 15 residues. V was shortened by 0 bases and J by 0 bases, with 6 bases between the two germline ends.

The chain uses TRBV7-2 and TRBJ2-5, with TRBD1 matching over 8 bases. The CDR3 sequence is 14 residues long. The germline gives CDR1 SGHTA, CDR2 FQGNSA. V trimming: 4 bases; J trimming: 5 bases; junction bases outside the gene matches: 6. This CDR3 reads CASSSDRGQETQYF. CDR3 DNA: TGTGCCAGCAGCTCCGACAGGGGTCAGGAGACCCAGTACTTC. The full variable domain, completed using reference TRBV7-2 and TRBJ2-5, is GAGVSQSPSNKVTEKGKDVELRCDPISGHTALYWYRQSLGQGLEFLIYFQGNSAPDKSGLPSDRFSAERTGGSVSTLTIQRTQQEDSAVYLCASSSDRGQETQYFGPGTRLLVL.

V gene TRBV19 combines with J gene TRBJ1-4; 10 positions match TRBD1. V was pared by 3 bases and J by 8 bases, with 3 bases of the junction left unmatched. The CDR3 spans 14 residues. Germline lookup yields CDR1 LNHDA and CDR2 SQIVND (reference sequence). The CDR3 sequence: CASSMGQGWEKLFF. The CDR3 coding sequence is TGTGCCAGTAGTATGGGACAGGGGTGGGAAAAACTGTTTTTT.

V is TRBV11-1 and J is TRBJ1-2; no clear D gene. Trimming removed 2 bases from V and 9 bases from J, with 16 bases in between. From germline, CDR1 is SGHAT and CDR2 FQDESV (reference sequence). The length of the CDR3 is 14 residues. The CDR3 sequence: CASSLSYTSWSYTF. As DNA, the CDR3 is TGTGCCAGCAGCTTAAGCTATACATCATGGAGCTACACCTTC.

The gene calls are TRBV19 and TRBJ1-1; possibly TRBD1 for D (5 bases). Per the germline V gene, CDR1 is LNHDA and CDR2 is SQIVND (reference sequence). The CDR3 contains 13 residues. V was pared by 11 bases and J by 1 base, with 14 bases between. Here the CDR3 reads CASKRTSNTEAFF. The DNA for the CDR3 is TGTGCCTCAAAACGGACATCGAACACTGAAGCTTTCTTT.

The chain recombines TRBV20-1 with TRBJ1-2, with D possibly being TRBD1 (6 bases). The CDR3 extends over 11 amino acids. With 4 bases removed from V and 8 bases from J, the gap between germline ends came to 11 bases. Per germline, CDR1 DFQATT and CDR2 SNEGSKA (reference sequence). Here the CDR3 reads CSATGTQGYTF. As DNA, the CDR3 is TGCAGTGCTACCGGGACACAAGGCTACACCTTC.

DNA of the CDR3: TGTGCCATCAGTGATGGGGGGAGGGCCATGTACGAGCAGTACTTC. Residues: CAISDGGRAMYEQYF. V is TRBV10-3 and J is TRBJ2-7; TRBD2 aligns across 7 bases. With 3 bases clipped from V and 4 bases from J, the junction kept 9 bases outside the gene matches. The germline gives CDR1 ENHRY, CDR2 SYGVKD. This CDR3 spans 15 amino acids.

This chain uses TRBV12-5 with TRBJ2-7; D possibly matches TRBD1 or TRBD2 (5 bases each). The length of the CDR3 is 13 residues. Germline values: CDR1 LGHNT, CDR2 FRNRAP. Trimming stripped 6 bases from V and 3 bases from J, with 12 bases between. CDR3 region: CASGMGPSYEQYF. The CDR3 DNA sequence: TGTGCTAGTGGCATGGGACCGAGCTACGAGCAGTACTTC. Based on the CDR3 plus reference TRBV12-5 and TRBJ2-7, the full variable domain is DARVTQTPRHKVTEMGQEVTMRCQPILGHNTVFWYRQTMMQGLELLAYFRNRAPLDDSGMPKDRFSAEMPDATLATLKIQPSEPRDSAVYFCASGMGPSYEQYFGPGTRLTVT.

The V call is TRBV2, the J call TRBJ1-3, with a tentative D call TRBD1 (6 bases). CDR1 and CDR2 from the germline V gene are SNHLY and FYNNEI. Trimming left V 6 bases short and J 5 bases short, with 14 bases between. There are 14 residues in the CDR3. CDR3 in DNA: TGTGCCAGCAGGGGCGCAGGGGTGCGAAACACCATATATTTT. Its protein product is CASRGAGVRNTIYF.

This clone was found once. The CDR3 nucleotides are TGTGCCAGCAGCTTAGGAGGGACAGGGGAAGTGGGCTACACCTTC. This gives the protein CASSLGGTGEVGYTF. The chain employs TRBV7-2 and TRBJ1-2; TRBD1 matches 10 bases. The trim removed 1 base at V and 8 bases at J, leaving 7 bases unmatched. CDR1 SGHTA and CDR2 FQGNSA come from the germline V gene. The CDR3 is made up of 15 amino acids.

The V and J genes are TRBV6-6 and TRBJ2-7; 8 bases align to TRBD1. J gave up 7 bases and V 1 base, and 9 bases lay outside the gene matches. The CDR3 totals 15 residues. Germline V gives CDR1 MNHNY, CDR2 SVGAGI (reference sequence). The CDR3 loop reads CASSYFGRGQWEQYF. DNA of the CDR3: TGTGCCAGCAGTTACTTTGGCAGGGGGCAATGGGAGCAGTACTTC.